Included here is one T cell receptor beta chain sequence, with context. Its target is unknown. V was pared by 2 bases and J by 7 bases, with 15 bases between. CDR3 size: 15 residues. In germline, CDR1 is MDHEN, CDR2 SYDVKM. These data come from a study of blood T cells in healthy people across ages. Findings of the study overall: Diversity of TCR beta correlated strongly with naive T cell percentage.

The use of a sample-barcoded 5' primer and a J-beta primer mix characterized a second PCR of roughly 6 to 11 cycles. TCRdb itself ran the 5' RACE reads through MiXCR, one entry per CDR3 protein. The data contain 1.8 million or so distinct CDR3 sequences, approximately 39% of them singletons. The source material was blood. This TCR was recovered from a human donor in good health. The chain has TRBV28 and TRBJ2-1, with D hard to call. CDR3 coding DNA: TGTGCCAGCAGTTTAGTTGGCCAAGGCCCGAATGAGCAGTTCTTC. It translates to CASSLVGQGPNEQFF.